This T cell receptor beta chain was recorded in a study of T-cell memory formation after mild COVID-19. Study overall: TCR clusters showed largely donor specificity.

It was 5'RACE with constant-segment primers that produced the TCR alpha and TCR beta cDNA libraries, which carried sample barcodes and UMIs. TCRdb re-derived calls from the 5' RACE reads in MiXCR, one entry per CDR3 protein. The repertoire consists of 400,000 to 450,000 distinct CDR3 sequences, with around 17% occurring once and the leading ten covering roughly 21%. V was cut by 5 bases and J by 8 bases, with 16 bases left in between. The CDR3 contains 14 residues. Per the germline V gene, CDR1 is SGHRS and CDR2 is YFSETQ. This clonotype was seen more than once but under ten times. Antigen specificity is unknown. General study results and limits: Mainly CM and EM harbored the contracting CD4+ clones; mainly EMRA harbored the CD8+ ones.

This receptor was taken from a man between 18 and 35 years old who had mild COVID-19 (a few samples of this study predate the infection). Cell type and time point are not known. The rearrangement uses TRBV5-1 and TRBJ1-4, with TRBD1 as a possible D gene (6 bases). Material: PBMCs or a T cell subset sorted from them (not recorded which). The CDR3 sequence: CASRSIPGEEKLFF. The CDR3 region has the DNA TGCGCCAGCAGGAGCATTCCAGGGGAGGAAAAACTGTTTTTT. Drawing the rest from reference TRBV5-1 and TRBJ1-4, the complete variable domain is KAGVTQTPRYLIKTRGQQVTLSCSPISGHRSVSWYQQTPGQGLQFLFEYFSETQRNKGNFPGRFSGRQFSNSRSEMNVSTLELGDSALYLCASRSIPGEEKLFFGSGTQLSVL.